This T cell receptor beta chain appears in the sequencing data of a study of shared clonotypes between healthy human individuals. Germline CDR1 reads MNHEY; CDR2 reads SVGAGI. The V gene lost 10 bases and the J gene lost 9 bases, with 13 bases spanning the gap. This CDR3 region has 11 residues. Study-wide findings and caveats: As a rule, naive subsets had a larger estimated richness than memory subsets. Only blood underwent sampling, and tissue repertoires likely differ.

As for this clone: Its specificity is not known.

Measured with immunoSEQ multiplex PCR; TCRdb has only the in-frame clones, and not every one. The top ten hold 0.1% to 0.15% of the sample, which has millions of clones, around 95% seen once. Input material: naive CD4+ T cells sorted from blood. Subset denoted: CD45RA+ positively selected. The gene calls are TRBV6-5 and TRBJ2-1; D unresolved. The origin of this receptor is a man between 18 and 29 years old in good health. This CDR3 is CATRSVGEQFF. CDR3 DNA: TGTGCCACCAGAAGTGTTGGTGAGCAGTTCTTC.